This is a list of T cell receptor beta chains from one sample in a study of blood T cell repertoires in COVID-19. This table comes from immunoSEQ multiplex PCR, and its TCRdb copy is limited to in-frame clones, with some not included. The data contain around 70,000 clones, 65% to 80% of them singletons. Material for sequencing was peripheral blood. Source of these receptors: a man aged 55 to 70 with active or convalescent COVID-19. Each CDR3 is given without its conserved first and last residue.

J gene	V gene	CDR3 protein
TRBJ2-7	TRBV27	ASSPSRLGEQY
TRBJ1-2	TRBV4-1	ASSQEQDRIDPNGYT
TRBJ1-2	TRBV5-1	ASSLAGGSNYGYT
TRBJ2-2	TRBV30	AWSVPTGSNTGELF
TRBJ2-5	TRBV15	ATSRPTGVETQY
TRBJ2-3	TRBV2	ASRGGEDTQY
TRBJ2-4	TRBV12-3/TRBV12-4	ASGQIAKNIQY
TRBJ2-4	TRBV19	ASRTGGAGIQY
TRBJ1-5	TRBV30	AWSLYRGQPQH
TRBJ2-3	TRBV7-3	ASSFTGTTTDTQY
TRBJ1-2	TRBV14	ASSQVGGSYGYT
TRBJ2-6	TRBV7-8	ASTTGGPGANVLT
TRBJ1-5	TRBV4-2	ASSQEGGRNQPQH
TRBJ2-2	TRBV24-1	ATSVAGELF
TRBJ1-6	TRBV7-9	ASSFLLGTENSPLH
TRBJ2-7	TRBV28	ASSPYRDRSYEQY
TRBJ1-6	TRBV2	ASSLDQGLSPLH
TRBJ1-5	TRBV19	ASSLTGGNQPQH
TRBJ2-5	TRBV3-1/TRBV3-2	ASSQQYSQETQY
TRBJ2-2	TRBV7-9	ASSPVTGVPTGELF
TRBJ2-7	TRBV6-2/TRBV6-3	ASSPGQSAYEQY
TRBJ1-2	TRBV28	ASGGYRDGYT
TRBJ1-1	TRBV10-3	AIRGTGGEAF
TRBJ1-2	TRBV9	ASSAPGGYT
TRBJ1-3	TRBV7-9	ASSLAEVGTGNTIY
TRBJ2-3	TRBV6-5	ASGGATDTQY
TRBJ2-1	TRBV3-1/TRBV3-2	ASSQLRDREKLEQF
TRBJ2-1	TRBV19	ASRGTASYNEQF
TRBJ2-5	TRBV5-1	ASSLSGYETQY
TRBJ2-7	TRBV27	ASSPPSREQY
TRBJ2-3	TRBV5-1	ASSLASGASGGLTDTQY
TRBJ2-7	TRBV28	ASSLQGGVQY
TRBJ2-3	TRBV18	ASTPGGADTQY
TRBJ2-3	TRBV18	ASSLGDRGLTDTQY
TRBJ2-7	TRBV29-1	SARQGPYEQY
TRBJ2-3	TRBV5-1	ASSNPTGGSGTDTQY
TRBJ2-3	TRBV4-1	ASSLPGAGASTDTQY
TRBJ2-7	TRBV28	ASSQTGTAYEQY
TRBJ1-1	TRBV6-5	ASSYDRVGKAF
TRBJ2-3	TRBV11-2	ASSSPWTSGGKDTQY
TRBJ2-1	TRBV7-2	ARASRGGPQF
TRBJ2-2	TRBV14	ASSPTSGGINTGELF
TRBJ1-2	TRBV19	ASSIEVDRGNYGYT
TRBJ2-1	TRBV7-3	ASSDTGGRDEQF
TRBJ2-1	TRBV28	ASSPSGGVLLLIFHEQF
TRBJ1-2	TRBV6-5	ATTPGGGNYGYT
TRBJ2-5	TRBV19	ASSSGQGRMETQY
TRBJ1-2	TRBV30	AWEGGMGYT
TRBJ1-2	TRBV4-2	ASSQVGQFNYGYT